The next 13 T cell receptor beta chains were all read from a single sample in a study of siplizumab effects on memory and regulatory T cells. Libraries were prepared by immunoSEQ multiplex PCR; TCRdb keeps only in-frame clonotypes and omits some of them. This repertoire shows about 100,000 clones, about nine tenths found once; its top ten account for about 12%. The source material was non-Treg CD4+ T cells sorted from blood. These receptors all come from a human donor in good health.

This clone appeared once. V usage is TRBV29-1 and J usage is TRBJ2-1; D is unresolved. Germline CDR1 is SQVTM and CDR2 is ANQGSEA. Trimming left V 6 bases short and J 7 bases short, with 7 bases between. The CDR3 consists of 10 residues. The CDR3 spells CSVLSNEQFF. Here the CDR3 DNA reads TGCAGCGTGCTAAGTAATGAGCAGTTCTTC.

The gene calls are TRBV28 and TRBJ2-1; 10 bases are a match to TRBD2. Trimming at V came to 7 bases and at J to 9 bases, leaving 12 bases not matched to a gene. The CDR3 loop spans 15 amino acids. Germline V gives CDR1 MDHEN, CDR2 SYDVKM. Written as DNA, the CDR3 is TGTGCCAGCACCACGGGACTAGCGTCCAATGTTGAGCAGTTCTTC. Translating it yields CASTTGLASNVEQFF. Using reference TRBV28 and TRBJ2-1 for the parts outside the CDR3, the full variable domain is DVKVTQSSRYLVKRTGEKVFLECVQDMDHENMFWYRQDPGLGLRLIYFSYDVKMKEKGDIPEGYSVSREKKERFSLILESASTNQTSMYLCASTTGLASNVEQFFGPGTRLTVL.

J is TRBJ2-5 and V is TRBV12-1; the table's D call, TRBD1, has no DNA check behind it. TRBV12-1 is shown as a pseudogene. The CDR3 sequence is 17 residues long. CDR3 DNA: TGTGCCAGCAGCTTTGGGGGACAGAATCCCCACCAGGGGACCCAGTACTTC. It codes for CASSFGGQNPHQGTQYF.

Concerning this clone itself: Other DNA sequences of this sample code for an identical CDR3. The J gene is TRBJ1-5, the V gene TRBV18, with 9 bases that match TRBD1. The trim removed 5 bases at V and 1 base at J, leaving 0 bases unmatched. The V gene's germline CDR1 is KGHSH and CDR2 LQKENI. The CDR3 sequence is 14 residues long. The CDR3 here is CASSDRGSNQPQHF. The CDR3 nucleotides are TGTGCCAGCTCAGACAGGGGGAGCAATCAGCCCCAGCATTTT.

The chain joins TRBV5-4 to TRBJ2-1, with D perhaps matching TRBD1 (6 bases). Looked up from germline, CDR1 is SGHNT and CDR2 is YYREEE (reference sequence). V lost 0 bases, J lost 9 bases, and 13 bases lay in between. The CDR3 totals 14 residues. The CDR3 region has the DNA TGTGCCAGCAGCTTGGCGGGACACGACATTGAGCAGTTCTTC. It encodes CASSLAGHDIEQFF.

J is TRBJ1-5 and V is TRBV7-2; D possibly corresponds to TRBD1 (6 bases). Trimming removed 3 bases at V and 6 bases at J, with 9 bases between. The CDR3 has 13 residues. Germline CDR1 and CDR2: SGHTA and FQGNSA. CDR3 coding DNA: TGTGCCAGCAGCTTCATAGGGGGTCAGCCCCAGCATTTT. Translation: CASSFIGGQPQHF.

V and J are TRBV5-1 and TRBJ1-3, with D unclear. Trimming removed 4 bases at V and 0 bases at J, with 14 bases between. CDR3 size: 16 residues. Germline V gene sequence: CDR1 SGHRS, CDR2 YFSETQ. In DNA form, the CDR3 reads TGCGCCAGCAGCCGCTTTGGCCCGAGCTCTGGAAACACCATATATTTT. Its translation is CASSRFGPSSGNTIYF.

This clone was detected a few times. The genes are TRBV27 and TRBJ2-7; unclear D gene. This CDR3 has 14 amino acids. V was clipped by 2 bases and J by 3 bases, with 11 bases between them. CDR1 MNHEY and CDR2 SMNVEV come from the germline V gene (reference sequence). CDR3 sequence (DNA): TGTGCCAGCAGTTTAATAAGGATTTACTACGAGCAGTACTTC. It codes for CASSLIRIYYEQYF.

The rearrangement joins TRBV4-3 to TRBJ2-3; D perhaps matches TRBD2 (6 bases). Trimming pared 0 bases from V and 2 bases from J, leaving 12 bases between. Germline lookup yields CDR1 LGHNA and CDR2 YSLEER. The CDR3 contains 16 residues. CDR3 in amino acids: CASSQDRLAITDTQYF. CDR3 sequence (DNA): TGCGCCAGCAGCCAAGATCGGCTAGCGATCACAGATACGCAGTATTTT.

This clone showed up just once. The gene calls are TRBV2 and TRBJ2-2, with D perhaps matching TRBD2 (5 bases). V lost 6 bases to trimming and J lost 4 bases, with 15 bases between them. Germline CDR1 is SNHLY and CDR2 is FYNNEI. This CDR3 spans 15 amino acids. This chain's CDR3 is CASSATGLFTGELFF. CDR3 nucleotide sequence: TGTGCCAGCAGCGCTACCGGACTGTTCACCGGGGAGCTGTTTTTT. The complete variable domain, with remaining parts taken from reference TRBV2 and TRBJ2-2, reads EPEVTQTPSHQVTQMGQEVILRCVPISNHLYFYWYRQILGQKVEFLVSFYNNEISEKSEIFDDQFSVERPDGSNFTLKIRSTKLEDSAMYFCASSATGLFTGELFFGEGSRLTVL.

On this clone: Sequence at one end of the junction differs from germline and may be a read error. This rearrangement joins TRBV7-8 to TRBJ2-3; D might be TRBD1 or TRBD2, each matching 5 bases. The CDR3 runs to 13 residues. Looked up from germline, CDR1 is SGHVS and CDR2 is FQNEAQ. CDR3 coding DNA: TGTGTCAGCAGCTTATTTGGGGGAGTAGGAGAGTATTTT. Translating it yields CVSSLFGGVGEYF.

In this sample, this clone turned up once. The V gene is TRBV19, the J gene TRBJ1-5; 8 nucleotides match TRBD1. The germline V gene encodes CDR1 LNHDA and CDR2 SQIVND (reference sequence). The CDR3 has 15 residues. V shed 7 bases and J 5 bases; nucleotides not matched to a gene: 10. This CDR3 reads CASITRGTGDQPQHF. CDR3 sequence (DNA): TGTGCCAGTATCACCCGCGGGACAGGAGATCAGCCCCAGCATTTT.

The chain is built from TRBV28 and TRBJ2-2, with 8 bases matching TRBD1. Looked up from germline, CDR1 is MDHEN and CDR2 is SYDVKM. The V gene end was trimmed by 6 bases and the J gene end by 0 bases; junction bases not matched to a gene: 3. The CDR3 runs to 15 residues. CDR3 sequence: CASSLTGANTGELFF. CDR3 nucleotides: TGTGCCAGCAGCCTGACAGGGGCGAACACCGGGGAGCTGTTTTTT.